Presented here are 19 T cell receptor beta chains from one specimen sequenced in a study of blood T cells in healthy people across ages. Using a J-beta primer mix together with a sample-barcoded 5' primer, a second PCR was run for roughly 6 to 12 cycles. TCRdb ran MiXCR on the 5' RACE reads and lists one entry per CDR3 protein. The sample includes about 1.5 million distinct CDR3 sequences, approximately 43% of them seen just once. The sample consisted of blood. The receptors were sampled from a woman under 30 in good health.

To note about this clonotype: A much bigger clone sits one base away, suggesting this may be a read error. CDR3 DNA sequence: TGCGTCAGCAGCCAAGGCGCCTATTTAGCTACGCAGTATTTT. Translation gives CVSSQGAYLATQYF. V is TRBV4-3 and J is TRBJ2-3; no clear D gene. This CDR3 is 14 amino acids long. Germline loops: CDR1 LGHNA, CDR2 YSLEER.

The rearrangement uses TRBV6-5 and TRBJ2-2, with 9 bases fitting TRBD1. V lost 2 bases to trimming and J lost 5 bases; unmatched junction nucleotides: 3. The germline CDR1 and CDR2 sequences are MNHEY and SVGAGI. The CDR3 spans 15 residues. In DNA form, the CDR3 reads TGTGCCAGCAGTTACGAGACAGGGGGTACCGGGGAGCTGTTTTTT. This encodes CASSYETGGTGELFF.

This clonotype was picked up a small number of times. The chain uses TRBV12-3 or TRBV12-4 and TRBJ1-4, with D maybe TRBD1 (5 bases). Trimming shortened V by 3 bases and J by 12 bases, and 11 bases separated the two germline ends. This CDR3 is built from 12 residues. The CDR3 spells CASSFLQEELFF. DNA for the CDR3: TGTGCCAGCAGTTTCTTACAGGAAGAACTGTTTTTT.

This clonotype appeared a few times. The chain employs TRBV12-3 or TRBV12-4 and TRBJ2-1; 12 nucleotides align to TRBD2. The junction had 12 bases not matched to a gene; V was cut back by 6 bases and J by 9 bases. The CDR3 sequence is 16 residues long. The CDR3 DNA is TGTGCCAGCAGACCCTCACTAGCGGGGGGAGGAGTTGAGCAGTTCTTC. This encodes CASRPSLAGGGVEQFF.

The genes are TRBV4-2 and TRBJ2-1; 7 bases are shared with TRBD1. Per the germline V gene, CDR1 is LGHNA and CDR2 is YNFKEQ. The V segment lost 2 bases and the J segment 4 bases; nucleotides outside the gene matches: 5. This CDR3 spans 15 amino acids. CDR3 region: CASSQRQGLYNEQFF. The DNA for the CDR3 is TGTGCCAGCAGCCAAAGACAGGGTCTGTACAATGAGCAGTTCTTC.

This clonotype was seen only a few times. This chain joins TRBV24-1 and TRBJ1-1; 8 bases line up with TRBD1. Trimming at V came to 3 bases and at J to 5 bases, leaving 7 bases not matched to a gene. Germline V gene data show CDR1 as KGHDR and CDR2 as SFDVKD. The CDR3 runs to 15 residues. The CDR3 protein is CATSDPRGQGTEAFF. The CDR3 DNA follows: TGTGCCACCAGTGATCCCAGGGGGCAGGGGACTGAAGCTTTCTTT.

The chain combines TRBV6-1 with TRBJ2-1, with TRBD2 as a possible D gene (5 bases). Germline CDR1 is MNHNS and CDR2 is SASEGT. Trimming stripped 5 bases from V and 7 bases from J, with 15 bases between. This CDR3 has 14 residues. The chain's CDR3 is CASSRILATNEQFF. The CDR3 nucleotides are TGTGCCAGCAGTAGGATCCTAGCTACGAATGAGCAGTTCTTC.

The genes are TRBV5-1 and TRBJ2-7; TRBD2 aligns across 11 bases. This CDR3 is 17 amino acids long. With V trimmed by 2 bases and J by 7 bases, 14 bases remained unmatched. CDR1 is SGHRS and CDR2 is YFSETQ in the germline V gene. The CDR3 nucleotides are TGCGCCAGCAGCTTTACTAGCGGGGGAAGCTCCTACAATGAGCAGTACTTC. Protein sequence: CASSFTSGGSSYNEQYF. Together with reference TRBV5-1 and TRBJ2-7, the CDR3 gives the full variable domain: KAGVTQTPRYLIKTRGQQVTLSCSPISGHRSVSWYQQTPGQGLQFLFEYFSETQRNKGNFPGRFSGRQFSNSRSEMNVSTLELGDSALYLCASSFTSGGSSYNEQYFGPGTRLTVT.

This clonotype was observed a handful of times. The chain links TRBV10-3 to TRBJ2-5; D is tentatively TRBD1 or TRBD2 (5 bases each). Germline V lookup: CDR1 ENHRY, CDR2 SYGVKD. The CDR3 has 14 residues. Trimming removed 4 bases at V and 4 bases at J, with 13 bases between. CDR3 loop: CAISVNAGGETQYF. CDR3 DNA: TGTGCCATCAGTGTGAACGCTGGGGGAGAGACCCAGTACTTC.

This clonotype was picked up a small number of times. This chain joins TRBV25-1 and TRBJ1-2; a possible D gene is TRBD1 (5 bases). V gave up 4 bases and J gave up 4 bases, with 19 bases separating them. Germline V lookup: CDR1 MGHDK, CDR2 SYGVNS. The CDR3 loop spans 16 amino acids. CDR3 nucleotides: TGTGCCAGCAGTGCGGCCGGGACGGTGGGTAGCTATGGCTACACCTTC. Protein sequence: CASSAAGTVGSYGYTF.

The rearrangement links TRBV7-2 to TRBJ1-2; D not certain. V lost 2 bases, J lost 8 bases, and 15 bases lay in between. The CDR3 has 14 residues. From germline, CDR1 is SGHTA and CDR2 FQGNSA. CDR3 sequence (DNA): TGTGCCAGCAGCTTAAGGACCCTAGAAGACGGCTACACCTTC. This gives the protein CASSLRTLEDGYTF.

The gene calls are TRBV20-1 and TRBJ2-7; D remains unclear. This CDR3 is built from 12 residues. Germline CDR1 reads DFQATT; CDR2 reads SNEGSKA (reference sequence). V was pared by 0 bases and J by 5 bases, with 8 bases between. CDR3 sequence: CSARDYGNEQYF. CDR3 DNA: TGCAGTGCTAGAGATTATGGGAACGAGCAGTACTTC.

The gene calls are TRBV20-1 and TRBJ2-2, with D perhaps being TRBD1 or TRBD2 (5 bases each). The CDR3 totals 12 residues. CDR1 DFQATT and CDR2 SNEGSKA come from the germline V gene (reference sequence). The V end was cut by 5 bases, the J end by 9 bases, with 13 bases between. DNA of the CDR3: TGCAGTGCTGGGACCGCCGCCTGGGAGCTGTTTTTT. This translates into CSAGTAAWELFF.

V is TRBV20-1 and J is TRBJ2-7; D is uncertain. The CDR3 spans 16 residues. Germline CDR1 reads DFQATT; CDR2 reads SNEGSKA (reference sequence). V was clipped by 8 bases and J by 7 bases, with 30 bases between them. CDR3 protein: CSSLPLDPRSLNEQYF. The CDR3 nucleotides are TGCAGTTCGTTACCCCTGGACCCCAGGTCTCTGAATGAGCAGTACTTC.

The CDR3 coding sequence is TGTGCCAGCAGCCTATGGGGGACAGGGGACACCGGGGAGCTGTTTTTT. Encoded protein: CASSLWGTGDTGELFF. V usage is TRBV7-9 and J usage is TRBJ2-2; 10 bases are shared with TRBD1. The CDR3 spans 16 residues. The junction had 6 bases not matched to a gene; V was cut back by 5 bases and J by 3 bases. Per the germline V gene, CDR1 is SEHNR and CDR2 is FQNEAQ (reference sequence).

In nucleotides, the CDR3 is TGCAGTGCGGGACAGTCCTTAGCCAAAAACATTCAGTACTTC. It encodes CSAGQSLAKNIQYF. The genes are TRBV20-1 and TRBJ2-4; TRBD1 matches at 7 bases. From germline, CDR1 is DFQATT and CDR2 SNEGSKA (reference sequence). Trimming at V came to 6 bases and at J to 0 bases, leaving 5 bases not matched to a gene. This CDR3 is built from 14 residues.

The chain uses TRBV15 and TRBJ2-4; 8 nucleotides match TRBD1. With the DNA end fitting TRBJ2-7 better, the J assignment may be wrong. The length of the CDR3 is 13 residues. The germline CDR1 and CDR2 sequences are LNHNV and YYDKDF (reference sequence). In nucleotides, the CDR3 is TGTGCCACCAGCAGGACAGGGGCCTACGAGCAGTACTTC. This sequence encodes CATSRTGAYEQYF.

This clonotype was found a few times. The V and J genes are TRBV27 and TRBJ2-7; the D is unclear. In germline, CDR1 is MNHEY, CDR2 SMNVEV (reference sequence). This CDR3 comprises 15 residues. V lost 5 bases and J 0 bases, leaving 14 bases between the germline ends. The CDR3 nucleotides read TGTGCCAGCAGTCCCTTTGAGACCTACTCCTACGAGCAGTACTTC. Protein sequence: CASSPFETYSYEQYF.

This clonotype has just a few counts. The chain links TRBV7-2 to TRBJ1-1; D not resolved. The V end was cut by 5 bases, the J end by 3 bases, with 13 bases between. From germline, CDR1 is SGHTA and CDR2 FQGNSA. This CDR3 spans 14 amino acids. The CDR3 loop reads CASSHNGEDTEAFF. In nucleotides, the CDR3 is TGTGCCAGCAGCCACAACGGAGAAGACACTGAAGCTTTCTTT.